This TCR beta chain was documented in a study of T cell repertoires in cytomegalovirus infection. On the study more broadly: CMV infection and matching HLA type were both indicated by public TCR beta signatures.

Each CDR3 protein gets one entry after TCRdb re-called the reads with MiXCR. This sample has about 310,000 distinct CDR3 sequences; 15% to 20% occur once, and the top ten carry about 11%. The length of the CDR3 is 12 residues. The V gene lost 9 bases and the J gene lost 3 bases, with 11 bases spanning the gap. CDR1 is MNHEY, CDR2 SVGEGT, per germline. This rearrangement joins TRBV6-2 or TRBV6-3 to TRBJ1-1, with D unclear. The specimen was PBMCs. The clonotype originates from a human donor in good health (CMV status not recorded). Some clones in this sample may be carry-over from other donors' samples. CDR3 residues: CARSPGDTEAFF. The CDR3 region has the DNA TGTGCCAGAAGCCCTGGAGACACTGAAGCTTTCTTT.